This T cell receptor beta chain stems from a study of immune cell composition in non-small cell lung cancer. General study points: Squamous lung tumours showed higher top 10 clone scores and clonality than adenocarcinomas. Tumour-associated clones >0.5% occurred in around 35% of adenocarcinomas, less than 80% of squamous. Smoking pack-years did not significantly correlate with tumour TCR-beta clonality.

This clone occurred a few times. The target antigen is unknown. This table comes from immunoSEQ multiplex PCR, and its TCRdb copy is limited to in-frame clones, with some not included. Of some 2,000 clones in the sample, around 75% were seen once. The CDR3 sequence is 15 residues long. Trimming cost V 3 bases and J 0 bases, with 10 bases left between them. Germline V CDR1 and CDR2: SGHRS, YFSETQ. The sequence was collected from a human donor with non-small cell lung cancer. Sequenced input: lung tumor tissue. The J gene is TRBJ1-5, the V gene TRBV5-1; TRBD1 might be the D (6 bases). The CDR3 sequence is CASSSQGYSNQPQHF. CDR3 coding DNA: TGCGCCAGCAGCTCACAGGGATATAGCAATCAGCCCCAGCATTTT.